This T cell receptor (beta chain) stems from a study of patients and donors after allogeneic stem cell transplantation. TCRdb analysed the RT-PCR reads with MiXCR anew, one entry per CDR3 protein. Among hundreds of thousands of distinct CDR3 sequences listed, approximately 16% were seen once. This CDR3 is built from 15 residues. The V and J ends lost 3 bases and 4 bases respectively, with 13 bases between them. The receptor's source is a human donor who was either an allogeneic HSCT recipient or a stem cell or donor lymphocyte infusion donor (not recorded which). It is not recorded whose cells these are; they may come from a transplant donor. The V gene is TRBV12-3 or TRBV12-4, the J gene TRBJ1-3; tentative D call: TRBD1 (5 bases). What was sequenced was blood, either unsorted or a sorted T cell fraction (not recorded which). CDR3 DNA: TGTGCCAGCAGTTTCCGGGACCTACAAGGAAACACCATATATTTT. It specifies CASSFRDLQGNTIYF.